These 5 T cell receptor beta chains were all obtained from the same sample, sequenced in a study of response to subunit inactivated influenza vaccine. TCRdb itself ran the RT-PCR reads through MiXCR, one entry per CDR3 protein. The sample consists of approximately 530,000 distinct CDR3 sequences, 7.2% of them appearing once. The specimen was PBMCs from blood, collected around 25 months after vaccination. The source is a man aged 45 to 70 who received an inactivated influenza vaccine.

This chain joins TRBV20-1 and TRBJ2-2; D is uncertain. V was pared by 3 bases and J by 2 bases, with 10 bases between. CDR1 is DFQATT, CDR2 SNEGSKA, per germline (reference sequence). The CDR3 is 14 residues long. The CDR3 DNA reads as TGCAGTGCTAGTACGCGTTCTAACACCGGGGAGCTGTTTTTT. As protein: CSASTRSNTGELFF.

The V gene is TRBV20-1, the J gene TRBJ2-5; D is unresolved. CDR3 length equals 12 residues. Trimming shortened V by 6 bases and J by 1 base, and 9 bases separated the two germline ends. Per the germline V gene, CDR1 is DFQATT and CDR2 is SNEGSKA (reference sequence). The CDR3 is CSAVPLQETQYF. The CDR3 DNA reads TGCAGTGCCGTCCCGCTCCAAGAGACCCAGTACTTC.

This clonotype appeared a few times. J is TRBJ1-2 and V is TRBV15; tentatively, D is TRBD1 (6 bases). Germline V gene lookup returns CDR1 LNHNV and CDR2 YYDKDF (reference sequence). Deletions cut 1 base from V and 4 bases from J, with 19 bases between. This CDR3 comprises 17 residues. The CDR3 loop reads CATSRALDGGARYGYTF. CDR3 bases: TGTGCCACCAGCAGAGCCCTCGATGGGGGCGCACGCTATGGCTACACCTTC. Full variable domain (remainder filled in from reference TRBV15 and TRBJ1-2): DAMVIQNPRYQVTQFGKPVTLSCSQTLNHNVMYWYQQKSSQAPKLLFHYYDKDFNNEADTPDNFQSRRPNTSFCFLDIRSPGLGDTAMYLCATSRALDGGARYGYTFGSGTRLTVV.

The chain's CDR3 is CASSLARQGMGEQYF. The CDR3, as DNA: TGTGCCAGCAGCTTAGCGAGACAGGGGATGGGGGAGCAGTACTTC. V usage is TRBV7-6 and J usage is TRBJ2-7; 8 bases fit TRBD1. The V and J ends lost 0 bases and 7 bases, in that order; junction bases with no gene match: 8. The germline V gene encodes CDR1 SGHVS and CDR2 FNYEAQ. The CDR3 extends over 15 amino acids. Supplemented by reference TRBV7-6 and TRBJ2-7, the full variable domain reads GAGVSQSPRYKVTKRGQDVALRCDPISGHVSLYWYRQALGQGPEFLTYFNYEAQQDKSGLPNDRFSAERPEGSISTLTIQRTEQRDSAMYRCASSLARQGMGEQYFGPGTRLTVT.

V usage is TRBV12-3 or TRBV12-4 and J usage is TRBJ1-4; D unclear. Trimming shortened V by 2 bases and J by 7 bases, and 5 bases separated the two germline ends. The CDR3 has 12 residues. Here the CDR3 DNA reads TGTGCCAGCAGTTTACCCCCTGAAAAACTGTTTTTT. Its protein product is CASSLPPEKLFF.